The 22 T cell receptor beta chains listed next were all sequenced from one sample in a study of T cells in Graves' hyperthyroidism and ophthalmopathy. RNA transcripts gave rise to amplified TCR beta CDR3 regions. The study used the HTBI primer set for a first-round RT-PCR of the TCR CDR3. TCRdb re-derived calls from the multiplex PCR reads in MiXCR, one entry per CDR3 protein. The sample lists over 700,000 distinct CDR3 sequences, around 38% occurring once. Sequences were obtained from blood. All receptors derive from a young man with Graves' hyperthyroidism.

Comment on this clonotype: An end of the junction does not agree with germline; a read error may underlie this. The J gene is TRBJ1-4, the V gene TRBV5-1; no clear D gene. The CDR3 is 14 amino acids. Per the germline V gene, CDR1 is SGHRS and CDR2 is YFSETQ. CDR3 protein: CASGLGHPNEKLFF. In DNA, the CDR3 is TGCGCCAGCGGCTTGGGTCACCCGAATGAAAAACTGTTTTTT.

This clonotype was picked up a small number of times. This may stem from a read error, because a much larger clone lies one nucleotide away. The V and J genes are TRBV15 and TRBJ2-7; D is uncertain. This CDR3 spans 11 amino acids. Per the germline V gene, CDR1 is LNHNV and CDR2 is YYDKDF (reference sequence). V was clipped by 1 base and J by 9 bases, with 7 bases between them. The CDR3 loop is CATSRGRVQYF. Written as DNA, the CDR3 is TGTGCCACCAGCAGAGGTCGTGTGCAGTACTTC.

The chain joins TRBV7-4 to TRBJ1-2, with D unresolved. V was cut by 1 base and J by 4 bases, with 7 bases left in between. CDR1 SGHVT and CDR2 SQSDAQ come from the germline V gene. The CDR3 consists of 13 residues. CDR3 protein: CASSLVGIYGYTF. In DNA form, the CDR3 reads TGTGCCAGCAGCTTAGTCGGGATCTATGGCTACACCTTC.

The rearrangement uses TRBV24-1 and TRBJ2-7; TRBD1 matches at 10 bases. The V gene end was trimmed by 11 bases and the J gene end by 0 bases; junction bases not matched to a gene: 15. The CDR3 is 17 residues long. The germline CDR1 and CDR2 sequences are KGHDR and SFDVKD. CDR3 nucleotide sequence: TGTGCCAGCCGTAGAAACCTCCGGGACAGGGGCTCCTACGAGCAGTACTTC. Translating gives CASRRNLRDRGSYEQYF.

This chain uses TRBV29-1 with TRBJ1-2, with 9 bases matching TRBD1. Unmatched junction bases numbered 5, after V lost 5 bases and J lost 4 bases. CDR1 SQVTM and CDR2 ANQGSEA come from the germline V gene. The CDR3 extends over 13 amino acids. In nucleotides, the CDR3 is TGCAGCGTTCCGATGGGACAGGGCTATGGCTACACCTTC. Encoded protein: CSVPMGQGYGYTF.

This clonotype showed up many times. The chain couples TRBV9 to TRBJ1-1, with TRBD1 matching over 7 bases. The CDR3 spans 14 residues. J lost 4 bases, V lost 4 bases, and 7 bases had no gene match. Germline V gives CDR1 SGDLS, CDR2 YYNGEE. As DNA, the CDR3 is TGTGCCAGCAGCAAGGAGGGGGCGGCCACTGAAGCTTTCTTT. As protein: CASSKEGAATEAFF.

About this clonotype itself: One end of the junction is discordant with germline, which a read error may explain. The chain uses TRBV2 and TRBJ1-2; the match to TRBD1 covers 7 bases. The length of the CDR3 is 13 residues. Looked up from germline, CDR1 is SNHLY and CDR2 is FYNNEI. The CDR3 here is CASSQGDSRGYTF. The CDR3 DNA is TGCGCCAGCAGCCAGGGGGACAGCCGGGGCTACACCTTC.

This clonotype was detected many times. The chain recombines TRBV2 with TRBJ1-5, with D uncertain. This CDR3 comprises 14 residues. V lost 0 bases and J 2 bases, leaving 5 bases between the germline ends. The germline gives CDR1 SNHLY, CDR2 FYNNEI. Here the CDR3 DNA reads TGTGCCAGCAGTGAAGCGCCCCGCAATCAGCCCCAGCATTTT. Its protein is CASSEAPRNQPQHF.

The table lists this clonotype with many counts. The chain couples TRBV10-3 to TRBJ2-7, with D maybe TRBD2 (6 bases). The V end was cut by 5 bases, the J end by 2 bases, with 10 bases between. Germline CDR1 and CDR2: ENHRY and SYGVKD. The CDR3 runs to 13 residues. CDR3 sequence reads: CAISPGLTYEQYF. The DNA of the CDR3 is TGTGCCATCAGTCCGGGACTTACCTACGAGCAGTACTTC.

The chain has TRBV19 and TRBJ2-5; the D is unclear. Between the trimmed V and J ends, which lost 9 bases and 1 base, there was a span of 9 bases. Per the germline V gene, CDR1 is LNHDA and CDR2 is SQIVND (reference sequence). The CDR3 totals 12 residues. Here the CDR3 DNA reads TGTGCCAGCCCCCGCATCCAAGAGACCCAGTACTTC. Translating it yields CASPRIQETQYF.

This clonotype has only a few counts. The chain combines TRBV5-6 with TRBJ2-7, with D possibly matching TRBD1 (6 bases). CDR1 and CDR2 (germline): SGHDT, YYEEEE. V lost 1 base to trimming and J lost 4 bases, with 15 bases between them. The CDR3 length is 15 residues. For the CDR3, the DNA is TGTGCCAGCAGCTTGAAGGGGACAAGAGAGTACGAGCAGTACTTC. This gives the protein CASSLKGTREYEQYF.

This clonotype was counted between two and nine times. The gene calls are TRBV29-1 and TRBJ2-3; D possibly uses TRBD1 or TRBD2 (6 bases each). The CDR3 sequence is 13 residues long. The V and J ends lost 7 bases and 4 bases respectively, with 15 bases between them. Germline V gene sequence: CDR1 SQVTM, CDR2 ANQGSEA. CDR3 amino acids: CSGIGGSSDTQYF. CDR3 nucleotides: TGCAGCGGAATAGGGGGGAGCTCAGATACGCAGTATTTT.

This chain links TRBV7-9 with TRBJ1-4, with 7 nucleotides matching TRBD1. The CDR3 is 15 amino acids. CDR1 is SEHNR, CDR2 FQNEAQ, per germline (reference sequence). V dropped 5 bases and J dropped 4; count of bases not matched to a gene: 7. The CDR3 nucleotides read TGTGCCAGCAGCGGACCCGGGACAGTTAATGAAAAACTGTTTTTT. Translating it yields CASSGPGTVNEKLFF.

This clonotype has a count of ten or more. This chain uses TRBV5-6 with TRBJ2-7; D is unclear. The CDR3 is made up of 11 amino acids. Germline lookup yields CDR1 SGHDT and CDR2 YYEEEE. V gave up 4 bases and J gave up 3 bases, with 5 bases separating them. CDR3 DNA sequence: TGTGCCAGCAGCCGAGACTACGAGCAGTACTTC. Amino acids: CASSRDYEQYF.

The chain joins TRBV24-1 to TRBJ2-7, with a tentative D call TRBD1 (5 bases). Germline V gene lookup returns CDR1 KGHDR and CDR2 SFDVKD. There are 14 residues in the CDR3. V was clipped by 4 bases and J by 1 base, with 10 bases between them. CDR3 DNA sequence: TGTGCCACCAGTGAAAGAACAGGATCCTACGAGCAGTACTTC. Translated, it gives CATSERTGSYEQYF.

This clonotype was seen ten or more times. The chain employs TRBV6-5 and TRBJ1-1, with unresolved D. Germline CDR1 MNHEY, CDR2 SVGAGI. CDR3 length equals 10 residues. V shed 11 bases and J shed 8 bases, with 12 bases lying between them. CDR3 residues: CAAIGIEAFF. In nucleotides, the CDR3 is TGTGCCGCAATCGGCATCGAAGCTTTCTTT.

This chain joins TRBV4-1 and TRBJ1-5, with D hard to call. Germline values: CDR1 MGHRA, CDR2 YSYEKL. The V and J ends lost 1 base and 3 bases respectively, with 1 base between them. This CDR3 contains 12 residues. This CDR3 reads CASSQANQPQHF. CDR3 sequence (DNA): TGCGCCAGCAGCCAAGCCAATCAGCCCCAGCATTTT.

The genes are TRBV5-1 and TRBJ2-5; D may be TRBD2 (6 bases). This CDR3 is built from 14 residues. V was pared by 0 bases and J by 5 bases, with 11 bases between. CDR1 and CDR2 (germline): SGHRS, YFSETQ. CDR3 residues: CASSLVYSGETQYF. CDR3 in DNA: TGCGCCAGCAGCTTGGTGTACAGCGGGGAGACCCAGTACTTC.

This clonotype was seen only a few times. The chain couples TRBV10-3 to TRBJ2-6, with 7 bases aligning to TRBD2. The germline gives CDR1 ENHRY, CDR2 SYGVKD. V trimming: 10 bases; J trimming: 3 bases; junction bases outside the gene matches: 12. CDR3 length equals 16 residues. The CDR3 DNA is TGTGCCACTAGCGCGGGGGTTGTTGGTGGGGCCAACGTCCTGACTTTC. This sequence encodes CATSAGVVGGANVLTF.

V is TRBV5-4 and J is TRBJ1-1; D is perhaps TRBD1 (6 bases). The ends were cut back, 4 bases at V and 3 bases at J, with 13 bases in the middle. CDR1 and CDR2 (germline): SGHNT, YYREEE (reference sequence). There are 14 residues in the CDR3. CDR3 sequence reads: CASSNTGSDTEAFF. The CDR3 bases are TGTGCCAGCAGCAATACAGGGTCAGACACTGAAGCTTTCTTT.

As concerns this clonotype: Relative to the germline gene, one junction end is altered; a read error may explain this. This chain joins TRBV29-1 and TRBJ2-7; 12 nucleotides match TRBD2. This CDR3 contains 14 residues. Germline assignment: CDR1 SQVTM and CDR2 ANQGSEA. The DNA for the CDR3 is TGCAGCGTTGGGGGGACTAGCGGGTCCTACAAGCAGTACTTC. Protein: CSVGGTSGSYKQYF.

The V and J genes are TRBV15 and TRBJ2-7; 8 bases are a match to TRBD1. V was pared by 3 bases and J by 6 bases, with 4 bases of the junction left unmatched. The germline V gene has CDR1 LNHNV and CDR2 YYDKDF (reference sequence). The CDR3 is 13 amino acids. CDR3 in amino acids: CATSRDRETEQYF. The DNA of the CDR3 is TGTGCCACCAGCAGGGACAGGGAGACCGAGCAGTACTTC.